Listed here are 24 T cell receptor beta chains from one sample, sequenced in a study of blood T cell repertoires in COVID-19. The assay was immunoSEQ multiplex PCR, and TCRdb's table has in-frame clones only and misses some. Seen here are approximately 180,000 clones, 88% observed once, and the top ten hold 6%. The sample was peripheral blood. The receptors originated from a man aged 35 to 55 with active or convalescent COVID-19.

The chain couples TRBV6-1 to TRBJ2-7, with D perhaps TRBD2 (5 bases). This CDR3 is built from 15 residues. The V and J ends lost 2 bases and 4 bases respectively, with 15 bases between them. Germline assignment: CDR1 MNHNS and CDR2 SASEGT. The DNA of the CDR3 is TGTGCCAGCAGTGAACGGAGAAACCGGGGATACGAGCAGTACTTC. Protein sequence: CASSERRNRGYEQYF.

The rearrangement joins TRBV5-1 to TRBJ1-2, with 7 bases matching TRBD1. The germline V gene encodes CDR1 SGHRS and CDR2 YFSETQ. CDR3 size: 15 residues. V lost 5 bases and J lost 0; bases outside the gene matches: 7. For the CDR3, the DNA is TGCGCCAGCAGGGGGGACAGCTCGGCTAACTATGGCTACACCTTC. Translated, it gives CASRGDSSANYGYTF.

The V and J genes are TRBV7-3 and TRBJ2-2; 8 nucleotides agree with TRBD1. The CDR3 totals 15 residues. Germline lookup yields CDR1 SGHTA and CDR2 FQGTGA. Germline trimming cut 4 bases from V and 8 bases from J; bases unmatched to any gene: 9. The CDR3 sequence: CASSWGAGGSGELFF. Here the CDR3 DNA reads TGTGCCAGCAGCTGGGGCGCAGGGGGCTCTGGGGAGCTGTTTTTT. The full variable domain, in which reference TRBV7-3 and TRBJ2-2 provide the parts outside the CDR3, is GAGVSQTPSNKVTEKGKYVELRCDPISGHTALYWYRQSLGQGPEFLIYFQGTGAADDSGLPNDRFFAVRPEGSVSTLKIQRTERGDSAVYLCASSWGAGGSGELFFGEGSRLTVL.

This sequence joins TRBV14 and TRBJ1-4; D remains ambiguous. CDR1 is SGHDN and CDR2 is FVKESK in the germline V gene. The CDR3 contains 14 residues. The V and J ends lost 4 bases and 3 bases respectively, with 9 bases between them. CDR3 coding DNA: TGTGCCAGCAGCCTAAGAGCGGCTAATGAAAAACTGTTTTTT. Protein product: CASSLRAANEKLFF.

The V call is TRBV10-3, the J call TRBJ2-5; D is possibly TRBD2 (5 bases). This CDR3 comprises 13 residues. The germline CDR1 and CDR2 sequences are ENHRY and SYGVKD. V gave up 6 bases and J gave up 8 bases, with 16 bases separating them. The CDR3 region is CAISPGVRDTQYF. The DNA of the CDR3 is TGTGCCATCAGCCCCGGGGTTCGGGATACCCAGTACTTC.

V is TRBV5-6 and J is TRBJ1-5; D uncertain. There are 14 residues in the CDR3. The V end was cut by 4 bases, the J end by 6 bases, with 14 bases between. Germline CDR1 is SGHDT and CDR2 is YYEEEE. The CDR3 sequence is CASSLRSPGQPQHF. Written as DNA, the CDR3 is TGTGCCAGCAGCCTGAGAAGTCCGGGTCAGCCCCAGCATTTT.

V gene TRBV9 combines with J gene TRBJ2-3, with 9 bases matching TRBD2. V was pared by 3 bases and J by 1 base, with 6 bases of the junction left unmatched. The CDR3 covers 16 residues. Germline-derived CDR1 and CDR2 are SGDLS and YYNGEE. The chain's CDR3 is CASSASGGRGTDTQYF. The CDR3 DNA is TGTGCCAGCAGCGCGAGCGGGGGGCGTGGCACAGATACGCAGTATTTT.

Details on this clone: A read error may account for a junction end that differs from germline. The V gene is TRBV2, the J gene TRBJ1-4; no firm D call. This CDR3 spans 15 amino acids. The germline V gene encodes CDR1 SNHLY and CDR2 FYNNEI. CDR3 sequence (DNA): TGTGCCAGCAGCGAAGAGCGGCCAACTAATGAAAAACTGTTTTTT. Translating it yields CASSEERPTNEKLFF.

This chain's CDR3 is CASSLDRAYQPQHF. DNA for the CDR3: TGTGCCAGCAGTTTAGACAGGGCGTATCAGCCCCAGCATTTT. The rearrangement joins TRBV6-5 to TRBJ1-5; 7 positions agree with TRBD1. Losses at the gene ends were 4 bases for V and 5 bases for J; bases not matched to a gene: 5. Germline loops: CDR1 MNHEY, CDR2 SVGAGI. This CDR3 is built from 14 residues.

This clone has just one count. The chain couples TRBV7-8 to TRBJ2-3; possible D gene TRBD2, 6 bases. Trimming shortened V by 3 bases and J by 2 bases, and 21 bases separated the two germline ends. Looked up from germline, CDR1 is SGHVS and CDR2 is FQNEAQ. The CDR3 spans 18 residues. The CDR3 coding sequence is TGTGCCAGCAGCTTTGGTCGACAGATGGGGGGAGACACAGATACGCAGTATTTT. It is translated as CASSFGRQMGGDTDTQYF.

The chain couples TRBV28 to TRBJ2-7, with D maybe TRBD1 (6 bases). With 5 bases removed from V and 4 bases from J, the gap between germline ends came to 21 bases. The CDR3 spans 16 residues. Germline V gene data show CDR1 as MDHEN and CDR2 as SYDVKM. The CDR3, as DNA: TGTGCCAGCAGTACCGTCGGACAGACTTTGCGGTACGAGCAGTACTTC. This codes for CASSTVGQTLRYEQYF.

The genes are TRBV6-5 and TRBJ2-5; D is unresolved. The length of the CDR3 is 13 residues. CDR1 is MNHEY, CDR2 SVGAGI, per germline. V dropped 5 bases and J dropped 4 bases, with 11 bases sitting between them. The CDR3 coding sequence is TGTGCCAGCAGTCCCCGGGTTCCAGAGACCCAGTACTTC. It is translated as CASSPRVPETQYF.

This clone was found once. This CDR3 reads CATSDEQTQYF. In nucleotides, the CDR3 is TGTGCCACCAGTGATGAGCAGACCCAGTACTTC. The chain carries TRBV24-1 and TRBJ2-5; D gene unclear. The CDR3 sequence is 11 residues long. CDR1 KGHDR and CDR2 SFDVKD come from the germline V gene. Trimming shortened V by 3 bases and J by 6 bases, and 4 bases separated the two germline ends.

V is TRBV4-1 and J is TRBJ2-7, with D possibly being TRBD2 (6 bases). The V gene lost 2 bases and the J gene lost 3 bases, with 11 bases spanning the gap. The CDR3 has 14 amino acids. In germline, CDR1 is MGHRA, CDR2 YSYEKL. CDR3 DNA: TGCGCCAGCAGCCAACGGGGGACCGTCTACGAGCAGTACTTC. Residues: CASSQRGTVYEQYF.

This chain connects TRBV6-5 to TRBJ1-1, with D uncertain. V lost 7 bases, J lost 1 base, and 10 bases lay in between. This CDR3 is built from 13 residues. Germline assignment: CDR1 MNHEY and CDR2 SVGAGI. The CDR3 is CASILSRNTEAFF. The CDR3 DNA reads as TGTGCCAGCATTCTGAGCCGGAACACTGAAGCTTTCTTT.

This chain joins TRBV5-1 and TRBJ1-4, with 8 bases lining up with TRBD1. The CDR3 length is 15 residues. Germline trimming cut 0 bases from V and 8 bases from J; bases unmatched to any gene: 6. CDR1 and CDR2 (germline): SGHRS, YFSETQ. In nucleotides, the CDR3 is TGCGCCAGCAGCTTGGACGGACAGGGCGTCGAAAAACTGTTTTTT. Translated, it gives CASSLDGQGVEKLFF.

This chain joins TRBV2 and TRBJ1-1; tentative D call: TRBD1 (6 bases). V shed 4 bases and J shed 1 base, with 10 bases lying between them. The CDR3 spans 14 residues. Per the germline V gene, CDR1 is SNHLY and CDR2 is FYNNEI. The CDR3 loop is CASSVGQTNTEAFF. Written as DNA, the CDR3 is TGTGCCAGCAGTGTTGGACAGACGAACACTGAAGCTTTCTTT.

This clone was seen more than once but under ten times. The rearrangement joins TRBV2 to TRBJ2-1; maybe TRBD2 (5 bases). V was pared by 4 bases and J by 8 bases, with 15 bases between. The V gene's germline CDR1 is SNHLY and CDR2 FYNNEI. CDR3 length: 14 residues. CDR3 nucleotide sequence: TGTGCCAGCAGTGGTGAGGGAGTCCCCCATGAGCAGTTCTTC. The encoded protein is CASSGEGVPHEQFF.

J is TRBJ1-5 and V is TRBV5-1; TRBD1 might be the D (6 bases). The V end was cut by 4 bases, the J end by 0 bases, with 11 bases between. Germline CDR1 and CDR2: SGHRS and YFSETQ. The CDR3 sequence is 15 residues long. CDR3 sequence (DNA): TGCGCCAGCAGCACCGGACAGAATAGCAATCAGCCCCAGCATTTT. Its translation: CASSTGQNSNQPQHF.

The chain couples TRBV7-2 to TRBJ1-1; no definite D call. V dropped 5 bases and J dropped 1 base, with 11 bases sitting between them. Per the germline V gene, CDR1 is SGHTA and CDR2 is FQGNSA. The CDR3 is 14 amino acids. This CDR3 is CASSLFSGNTEAFF. The DNA of the CDR3 is TGTGCCAGCAGCCTCTTTTCCGGGAACACTGAAGCTTTCTTT.

V is TRBV4-2 and J is TRBJ2-1; D call uncertain. The germline V gene has CDR1 LGHNA and CDR2 YNFKEQ. V was cut by 0 bases and J by 7 bases, with 7 bases left in between. There are 13 residues in the CDR3. CDR3 protein: CASSQDSRNEQFF. The CDR3 nucleotides read TGTGCCAGCAGCCAAGATTCCCGGAATGAGCAGTTCTTC.

This rearrangement joins TRBV7-2 to TRBJ1-1; D is uncertain. The CDR3 runs 14 residues. Looked up from germline, CDR1 is SGHTA and CDR2 is FQGNSA. V shed 3 bases and J shed 3 bases, with 11 bases lying between them. CDR3 sequence (DNA): TGTGCCAGCAGCTTGAGTTCAGGATACACTGAAGCTTTCTTT. It translates to CASSLSSGYTEAFF.

The table lists this clone with a count of one. The chain links TRBV10-3 to TRBJ1-5; TRBD1 is a possible D gene (5 bases). In germline, CDR1 is ENHRY, CDR2 SYGVKD. The CDR3 sequence is 17 residues long. V lost 5 bases and J 7 bases, leaving 24 bases between the germline ends. The CDR3 reads CAISPHTGVPQEQPQHF. The DNA of the CDR3 is TGTGCCATCAGTCCTCACACGGGGGTCCCTCAGGAGCAGCCCCAGCATTTT.

V gene TRBV19 combines with J gene TRBJ1-4, with D possibly matching TRBD1 (6 bases). Trimming left V 9 bases short and J 3 bases short, with 8 bases between. The CDR3 spans 12 residues. Germline CDR1 and CDR2: LNHDA and SQIVND (reference sequence). The CDR3 region has the DNA TGTGCCAGCAGGGGCCCTAATGAAAAACTGTTTTTT. Translating it yields CASRGPNEKLFF. Based on the CDR3 plus reference TRBV19 and TRBJ1-4, the full variable domain is DGGITQSPKYLFRKEGQNVTLSCEQNLNHDAMYWYRQDPGQGLRLIYYSQIVNDFQKGDIAEGYSVSREKKESFPLTVTSAQKNPTAFYLCASRGPNEKLFFGSGTQLSVL.